One T cell receptor (beta chain) is described in this entry. Only in-frame clones appear in the TCRdb table, and some are missing; sequencing was by immunoSEQ multiplex PCR. The sample records over 15,000 clones, about 90% being singletons. Trimming stripped 4 bases from V and 5 bases from J, with 11 bases between. The CDR3 is made up of 13 amino acids. Looked up from germline, CDR1 is SNHLY and CDR2 is FYNNEI. These data originate in a study of lymphopenia after photon versus proton radiotherapy. The chain uses TRBV2 and TRBJ1-2; D possibly corresponds to TRBD1 (5 bases). This clonotype was sampled from a man between 60 and 75 years old with pancreatic cancer. This sample comprised peripheral blood, obtained from a patient treated with photon-based radiotherapy. CDR3 amino acids: CASSGGPSYGYTF. The CDR3 DNA reads TGTGCCAGCAGTGGGGGACCCTCGTATGGCTACACCTTC.